Below are 9 T cell receptor beta chains sequenced from a single sample in a study of T cell changes during pregnancy in multiple sclerosis. Assay used: immunoSEQ multiplex PCR; TCRdb lists only in-frame clones, some missing. The sample carries 45,000 to 50,000 clones, roughly 92% recorded once. Sequencing was performed on CD4+ T cells from peripheral blood mononuclear cells, taken in the second trimester of pregnancy. These receptors were obtained from a female donor in good health, enrolled as a control in a pregnancy study.

The chain uses TRBV7-3 and TRBJ2-3; the D gene is possibly TRBD2 (5 bases). Germline-derived CDR1 and CDR2 are SGHTA and FQGTGA. This CDR3 is built from 15 residues. V gave up 5 bases and J gave up 4 bases, with 16 bases separating them. The CDR3 DNA sequence: TGTGCCAGCAGCCCGGCTGGGTCGAGGGCAGATACGCAGTATTTT. Translating it yields CASSPAGSRADTQYF.

The genes are TRBV5-1 and TRBJ2-7, with D tentatively TRBD2 (5 bases). Germline V gene lookup returns CDR1 SGHRS and CDR2 YFSETQ. The V end was cut by 4 bases, the J end by 3 bases, with 14 bases between. The CDR3 sequence is 14 residues long. The CDR3 nucleotides are TGCGCCAGCAGCCGAATCTCACGGGACTACGAGCAGTACTTC. Protein sequence: CASSRISRDYEQYF.

The V gene is TRBV9, the J gene TRBJ2-5, with TRBD2 as a possible D gene (7 bases). Trimming stripped 3 bases from V and 7 bases from J, with 19 bases between. The V gene's germline CDR1 is SGDLS and CDR2 YYNGEE. The CDR3 is made up of 15 amino acids. The CDR3 bases are TGTGCCAGCAGCGCTGGGGGAGGGGGGGAAGGGACCCAGTACTTC. It translates to CASSAGGGGEGTQYF. Variable domain in full (rest from reference TRBV9 and TRBJ2-5): DSGVTQTPKHLITATGQRVTLRCSPRSGDLSVYWYQQSLDQGLQFLIQYYNGEERAKGNILERFSAQQFPDLHSELNLSSLELGDSALYFCASSAGGGGEGTQYFGPGTRLLVL.

The chain has TRBV9 and TRBJ1-5; 7 bases are a match to TRBD1. The CDR3 consists of 15 residues. V was clipped by 0 bases and J by 7 bases; unmatched bases: 7. Germline lookup yields CDR1 SGDLS and CDR2 YYNGEE. Here the CDR3 reads CASSVGQGVWQPQHF. Written as DNA, the CDR3 is TGTGCCAGCAGCGTAGGACAGGGAGTCTGGCAGCCCCAGCATTTT. Full variable domain (missing parts from reference TRBV9 and TRBJ1-5): DSGVTQTPKHLITATGQRVTLRCSPRSGDLSVYWYQQSLDQGLQFLIQYYNGEERAKGNILERFSAQQFPDLHSELNLSSLELGDSALYFCASSVGQGVWQPQHFGDGTRLSIL.

The sample holds a few counts of this clone. The V gene is TRBV29-1, the J gene TRBJ2-1; TRBD2 agrees at 9 bases. The junction had 13 bases not matched to a gene; V was cut back by 7 bases and J by 15 bases. The CDR3 contains 12 residues. Per germline, CDR1 SQVTM and CDR2 ANQGSEA. For the CDR3, the DNA is TGCAGCGGGGGACTAGCCGAGGGGTCCGTGTTCTTC. It is translated as CSGGLAEGSVFF.

CDR3 residues: CASSSTRQGARGYTF. The CDR3 nucleotides read TGTGCCAGCAGCTCAACCAGACAGGGGGCGCGTGGCTACACCTTC. The chain joins TRBV11-3 to TRBJ1-2; 10 nucleotides agree with TRBD1. Trimming removed 4 bases from V and 7 bases from J; junction bases left unmatched: 9. CDR3 length: 15 residues. Germline V gene lookup returns CDR1 SGHNT and CDR2 YENEEA. The full variable domain, rest sourced from reference TRBV11-3 and TRBJ1-2, is EAGVVQSPRYKIIEKKQPVAFWCNPISGHNTLYWYLQNLGQGPELLIRYENEEAVDDSQLPKDRFSAERLKGVDSTLKIQPAELGDSAVYLCASSSTRQGARGYTFGSGTRLTVV.

V usage is TRBV2 and J usage is TRBJ1-1; TRBD1 is a possible D gene (6 bases). The CDR3 runs to 15 residues. The V and J ends lost 5 bases and 0 bases respectively, with 13 bases between them. CDR1 and CDR2 from the germline V gene are SNHLY and FYNNEI. The CDR3 DNA sequence: TGTGCCAGCAGTTTGCAGGGGTCAATGAACACTGAAGCTTTCTTT. Encoded protein: CASSLQGSMNTEAFF.

The chain uses TRBV11-3 and TRBJ2-1; 12 positions match TRBD2. After removal of 4 bases from V and 8 bases from J, the junction contained 6 bases not matched to a gene. This CDR3 is built from 15 residues. The germline V gene has CDR1 SGHNT and CDR2 YENEEA. As DNA, the CDR3 is TGTGCCAGCAGCTCGACTAGCGGGGGAATCGATGAGCAGTTCTTC. It yields the protein CASSSTSGGIDEQFF.

This chain connects TRBV27 to TRBJ1-2; D may be TRBD1 (6 bases). The CDR3 has 13 residues. Between the trimmed V and J ends, which lost 5 bases and 8 bases, there was a span of 15 bases. The germline V gene has CDR1 MNHEY and CDR2 SMNVEV (reference sequence). The CDR3 region is CASSPETGLGYTF. Written as DNA, the CDR3 is TGTGCCAGCAGTCCAGAAACAGGGCTCGGCTACACCTTC.